These T cell receptor beta chains were read from a single sample in a study of T cell changes during pregnancy in multiple sclerosis. Libraries were prepared by immunoSEQ multiplex PCR; TCRdb keeps only in-frame clonotypes and omits some of them. The sample has more than 55,000 clones, roughly nine tenths seen once; the top ten hold roughly 1.4%. The sample in question was peripheral blood, obtained in the second trimester of pregnancy. The receptor source for this set is a female donor with multiple sclerosis, enrolled in a pregnancy study. Both conserved end residues are part of each CDR3. D genes are given only for firm matches. Clone size appears in some rows only: once, few, many, or a class for an expanded clone.

D gene	V gene	clone size	J gene	CDR3 DNA	CDR3 protein
-	TRBV2	-	TRBJ2-7	TGTGCCAGCAGCGACCCCCTGCCTACTATCGAGCAGTACTTC	CASSDPLPTIEQYF
TRBD1	TRBV13	-	TRBJ1-2	TGTGCCAGCAGCCAAGACAGGGGACCTTTCTATGGCTACACCTTC	CASSQDRGPFYGYTF
-	TRBV7-2	-	TRBJ1-1	TGTGCCAGCAAAAACACAGTGAACACTGAAGCTTTCTTT	CASKNTVNTEAFF
TRBD1	TRBV4-3	-	TRBJ1-6	TGCGCCAGCAGCCCCAACCCTGAACAGGGGGCCAATAATTCACCCCTCCACTTT	CASSPNPEQGANNSPLHF
TRBD1	TRBV9	-	TRBJ2-3	TGTGCCAGCAGCGAGGTGACAGGGGTCACAGATACGCAGTATTTT	CASSEVTGVTDTQYF
-	TRBV27	-	TRBJ2-3	TGTGCCAGCACCTTGGGGGGAGGCACAGATACGCAGTATTTT	CASTLGGGTDTQYF
TRBD1	TRBV5-5	-	TRBJ1-3	TGTGCCAGCAGCGGACAGGGGGCCACTGGAAACACCATATATTTT	CASSGQGATGNTIYF
-	TRBV7-9	-	TRBJ1-1	TGTGCCAGCAGTCCCTCAGCGGGAAGGGTCCGGGGCACTGAAGCTTTCTTT	CASSPSAGRVRGTEAFF
TRBD1	TRBV7-9	many	TRBJ2-3	TGTGCCAGCAGCTTAGAGTTGGTGCAGGGGGCGGCAGATACGCAGTATTTT	CASSLELVQGAADTQYF
TRBD1	TRBV6-1	-	TRBJ2-7	TGTGCCAGCAGTGTGACAGGGTCCTACGAGCAGTACTTC	CASSVTGSYEQYF
-	TRBV11-1	once	TRBJ2-2	TGTGCCAGCAGCTTAGCGACCGGGCTAGCGTGGACCGGGGAGCTGTTTTTT	CASSLATGLAWTGELFF
TRBD2	TRBV7-2	-	TRBJ2-7	TGTGCCAGCACCCTAGGGACTAGCGGACCCTACGAGCAGTACTTC	CASTLGTSGPYEQYF
TRBD2	TRBV11-1	-	TRBJ2-1	TGTGCCAGCAGCCCTTGGGCGGGGGACAATGAGCAGTTCTTC	CASSPWAGDNEQFF
-	TRBV19	-	TRBJ1-1	TGTGCCAGTATCCCCCGCGACAAGACGAACACTGAAGCTTTCTTT	CASIPRDKTNTEAFF
TRBD2	TRBV7-2	-	TRBJ2-7	TGTGCCAGCAGCTTAAAGACTCCGACTAGCGTGCCCTACGAGCAGTACTTC	CASSLKTPTSVPYEQYF
TRBD1	TRBV4-1	-	TRBJ1-4	TGCGCCAGCAGCCAAGAAGGGGACAGCACTAATGAAAAACTGTTTTTT	CASSQEGDSTNEKLFF
-	TRBV5-4	once	TRBJ1-2	TGTGCCAGCAGCTTTGGACATTCTCTCAACTATGGCTACACCTTC	CASSFGHSLNYGYTF
TRBD1	TRBV4-3	-	TRBJ1-2	TGCGCCAGCAGCCAGCCCGAGGACAGGGTAGCTAACTATGGCTACACCTTC	CASSQPEDRVANYGYTF
TRBD1	TRBV6-1	-	TRBJ1-2	TGTGCCAGCCTCAGAATCCGGGACAGGGGCCCGGGCTACACCTTC	CASLRIRDRGPGYTF
-	TRBV7-3	-	TRBJ1-1	TGTGCCAGCAGTTCTTGGGCCTCCGGGAACACTGAAGCTTTCTTT	CASSSWASGNTEAFF
TRBD2	TRBV11-3	-	TRBJ2-1	TGTGCCAGCAGCTTAGAAGGGACTAGCGGGAGCAATGAGCAGTTCTTC	CASSLEGTSGSNEQFF
TRBD1	TRBV29-1	-	TRBJ1-2	TGCAGCGTTGGGGACAGGATTGATGGCTACACCTTC	CSVGDRIDGYTF
-	TRBV30	-	TRBJ1-2	TGTGCCTGGAGCCCCCGGGTTGGCTACACCTTC	CAWSPRVGYTF
-	TRBV27	-	TRBJ2-7	TGTGCCAGCAGTTTCACCGGGAGCGAGCAGTACTTC	CASSFTGSEQYF
TRBD1	TRBV7-9	-	TRBJ2-2	TGTGCCAGCAGCCGACAGGGGGCGACCGGGGAGCTGTTTTTT	CASSRQGATGELFF
-	TRBV6-5	few	TRBJ1-4	TGTGCCAGCAGTGCCTCTCAGGGACTGTATGAAAAACTGTTTTTT	CASSASQGLYEKLFF
-	TRBV27	-	TRBJ1-5	TGTGCCAGCAGCCGATGGGACTCGAGCAATCAGCCCCAGCATTTT	CASSRWDSSNQPQHF
TRBD1	TRBV7-3	-	TRBJ1-2	TGTGCCAGCGGAGCTCCTACGGGACAGGGGGCGCGGTTTGATGGCTACACCTTC	CASGAPTGQGARFDGYTF
-	TRBV11-3	once	TRBJ2-7	TGTGCCAGCAGCAAGGGAGGCTCCTACGAGCAGTACTTC	CASSKGGSYEQYF
TRBD2	TRBV2	-	TRBJ2-1	TGTGCCAGCAGTGAAGAAACTAGCGGGGGTAGCTCCTACAATGAGCAGTTCTTC	CASSEETSGGSSYNEQFF
TRBD1	TRBV7-2	few	TRBJ1-1	TGTGCCAGCAGCTCCCGGGACAGATTCACTCAGCGTAACACTGAAGCTTTCTTT	CASSSRDRFTQRNTEAFF
-	TRBV7-2	-	TRBJ1-2	TGTGCCAGCAGCTTAATGGGAGATGGCTACACCTTC	CASSLMGDGYTF
-	TRBV28	-	TRBJ2-7	TGTGCCAGCAGTTTAGGCCTACTAGACGGCGAGCAGTACTTC	CASSLGLLDGEQYF
TRBD1	TRBV4-3	few	TRBJ2-7	TGCGCCAGCAGCCGGACCCAACAGGGGGCCGGCGAGCAGTACTTC	CASSRTQQGAGEQYF
-	TRBV7-2	-	TRBJ2-3	TGTGCCAGCAGCTTGCCTCTTGAAGGGGGTCGCGGCACAGATACGCAGTATTTT	CASSLPLEGGRGTDTQYF
TRBD1	TRBV19	-	TRBJ1-5	TGTGCCAGTAGTGGACGGACAGGGAGCTTTGGCAATCAGCCCCAGCATTTT	CASSGRTGSFGNQPQHF
-	TRBV4-3	-	TRBJ1-1	TGCGCCAGCAGCCCAGAGGGCCGCGCGAACACTGAAGCTTTCTTT	CASSPEGRANTEAFF
TRBD1	TRBV4-2	once	TRBJ1-2	TGTGCCAGCAGCCAAGCTACGGGACAGGGGGGCTATGGCTACACCTTC	CASSQATGQGGYGYTF
TRBD1	TRBV18	-	TRBJ2-2	TGTGCCAGCTCCCGCGACAGGGCCACCGGGGAGCTGTTTTTT	CASSRDRATGELFF
-	TRBV27	-	TRBJ1-2	TGTGCCAGCAGCCCTGGCAGGGTCTATGGCTACACCTTC	CASSPGRVYGYTF
-	TRBV19	-	TRBJ1-1	TGTGCCAGTAGTATAGGGCAGGGCGGGAACACTGAAGCTTTCTTT	CASSIGQGGNTEAFF
TRBD1	TRBV7-9	-	TRBJ2-3	TGTGCCAGCAGCACACCGGGACAGGAGCTTACAGATACGCAGTATTTT	CASSTPGQELTDTQYF
TRBD2	TRBV7-2	-	TRBJ2-5	TGTGCCAGCAGCCGGGGGGGCAGGGACGAAGAGACCCAGTACTTC	CASSRGGRDEETQYF
-	TRBV18	-	TRBJ2-7	TGTGCCAGCTCACCACCGGCAGATCCCTCCTACGAGCAGTACTTC	CASSPPADPSYEQYF
-	TRBV7-9	-	TRBJ1-5	TGTGCCAGCAGCCCCGGGAGTGGGAATCAGCCCCAGCATTTT	CASSPGSGNQPQHF
-	TRBV19	-	TRBJ1-5	TGTGCCAGTACCCTGACAGGCAACAATCAGCCCCAGCATTTT	CASTLTGNNQPQHF
-	TRBV12-1	-	TRBJ1-2	TGTGCCAGCAGCTGGTACACCCACAGTACGGATGGCTACACCTTC	CASSWYTHSTDGYTF
-	TRBV9	-	TRBJ2-7	TGTGCCAGCAGCAGCACTCCCGAAGCCGAGCAGTACTTC	CASSSTPEAEQYF
-	TRBV29-1	once	TRBJ2-2	TGCAGCGTTGTAGGGCAGGGAAGGTTGACCGGGGAGCTGTTTTTT	CSVVGQGRLTGELFF
-	TRBV5-4	-	TRBJ1-4	TGTGCCAGCAGCCCGGAGGAGGGGCTGCTTTCAGAAAAACTGTTTTTT	CASSPEEGLLSEKLFF
-	TRBV4-2	few	TRBJ1-1	TGTGCCAGCGAGGGACTGTCGGACACTGAAGCTTTCTTT	CASEGLSDTEAFF
TRBD2	TRBV7-3	once	TRBJ2-3	TGTGCCAGCAGGGGGAGGGGCTCCCGGACAGATACGCAGTATTTT	CASRGRGSRTDTQYF
TRBD1	TRBV6-5	once	TRBJ2-1	TGTGCCAGCAGTTACTATGACAGGGCCAATGAGCAGTTCTTC	CASSYYDRANEQFF
TRBD1	TRBV5-4	-	TRBJ2-5	TGTGCCAGCAGCTCGTTAGTGGGGACAGCCCAAGAGACCCAGTACTTC	CASSSLVGTAQETQYF